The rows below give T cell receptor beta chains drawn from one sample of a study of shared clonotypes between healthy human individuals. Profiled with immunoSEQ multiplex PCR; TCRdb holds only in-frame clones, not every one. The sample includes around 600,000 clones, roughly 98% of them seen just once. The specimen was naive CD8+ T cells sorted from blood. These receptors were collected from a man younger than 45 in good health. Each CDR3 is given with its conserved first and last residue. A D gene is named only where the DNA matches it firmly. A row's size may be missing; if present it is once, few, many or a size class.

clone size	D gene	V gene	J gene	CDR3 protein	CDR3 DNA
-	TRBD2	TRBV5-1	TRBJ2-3	CASSSETSGRSDTQYF	TGCGCCAGCAGCTCGGAAACTAGCGGGAGGTCAGATACGCAGTATTTT
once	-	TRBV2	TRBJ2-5	CASSGLIETQYF	TGTGCCAGCAGTGGACTGATAGAGACCCAGTACTTC
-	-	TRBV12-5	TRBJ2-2	CASGSHQGPGIVELFF	TGTGCTAGTGGTTCTCACCAGGGGCCAGGAATTGTGGAGCTGTTTTTT
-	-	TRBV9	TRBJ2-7	CASSVGSSYEQYF	TGTGCCAGCAGCGTCGGTTCCTCCTACGAGCAGTACTTC
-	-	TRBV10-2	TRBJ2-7	CASGPYEQYF	TGCGCCAGCGGGCCGTACGAGCAGTACTTC
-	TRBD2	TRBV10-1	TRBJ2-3	CASSKRPGLAGADTQYF	TGCGCCAGCAGCAAACGTCCGGGACTAGCGGGAGCAGATACGCAGTATTTT
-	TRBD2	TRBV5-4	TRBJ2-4	CASSQGLAGEKNIQYF	TGTGCCAGCAGCCAAGGACTAGCGGGGGAGAAAAACATTCAGTACTTC
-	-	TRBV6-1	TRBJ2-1	CASSEGTSILYNEQFF	TGTGCCAGCAGTGAAGGAACGAGTATCCTGTACAATGAGCAGTTCTTC
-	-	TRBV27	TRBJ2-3	CASGLPPDTQYF	TGTGCCAGCGGACTTCCCCCAGATACGCAGTATTTT
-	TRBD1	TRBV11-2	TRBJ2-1	CASSLRTGGYNEQFF	TGTGCCAGCAGCTTAAGGACAGGGGGCTACAATGAGCAGTTCTTC
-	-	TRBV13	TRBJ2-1	CASSLQGGSSAAYNEQFF	TGTGCCAGCAGCTTACAAGGGGGGTCTAGCGCGGCCTACAATGAGCAGTTCTTC
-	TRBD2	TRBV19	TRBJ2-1	CASSIDHLAGGSNEQFF	TGTGCCAGTAGTATAGACCACCTAGCGGGAGGGAGCAATGAGCAGTTCTTC
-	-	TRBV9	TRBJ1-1	CASSVEGGNTEAFF	TGTGCCAGCAGCGTTGAGGGCGGGAACACTGAAGCTTTCTTT
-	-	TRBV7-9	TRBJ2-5	CASSLGLQETQYF	TGTGCCAGCAGCTTAGGACTCCAAGAGACCCAGTACTTC
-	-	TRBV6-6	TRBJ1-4	CASSYLDRSTNEKLFF	TGTGCCAGCAGTTACTTAGACAGATCCACTAATGAAAAACTGTTTTTT
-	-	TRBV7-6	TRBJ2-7	CASSSRLFYEQYF	TGTGCCAGCAGCTCTCGACTATTCTACGAGCAGTACTTC
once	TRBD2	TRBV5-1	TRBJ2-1	CASSSAGGPYNEQFF	TGCGCCAGCAGCTCCGCGGGAGGTCCCTACAATGAGCAGTTCTTC
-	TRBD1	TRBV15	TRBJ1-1	CATSLDRGTEAFF	TGTGCCACCAGCCTGGACAGGGGTACTGAAGCTTTCTTT
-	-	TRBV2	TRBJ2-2	CASSEWPRGGTGELFF	TGTGCCAGCAGTGAATGGCCCAGGGGAGGAACCGGGGAGCTGTTTTTT
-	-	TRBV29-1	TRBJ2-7	CSVPGRVRYEQYF	TGCAGCGTCCCCGGGAGAGTACGCTACGAGCAGTACTTC
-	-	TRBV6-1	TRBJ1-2	CASSERGRAYGYTF	TGTGCCAGCAGTGAAAGAGGGAGGGCCTATGGCTACACCTTC
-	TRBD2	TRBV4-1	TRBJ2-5	CASSHPGGGETQYF	TGCGCCAGCAGCCATCCCGGGGGGGGCGAGACCCAGTACTTC
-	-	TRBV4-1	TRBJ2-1	CASSQEWSSSDEQFF	TGCGCCAGCAGCCAAGAGTGGAGTAGTTCCGATGAGCAGTTCTTC
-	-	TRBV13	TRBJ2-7	CASSPERKPKGEQYF	TGTGCCAGCAGCCCTGAAAGGAAACCCAAAGGCGAGCAGTACTTC
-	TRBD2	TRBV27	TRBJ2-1	CASSLGTSGYNEQFF	TGTGCCAGCAGTTTGGGGACTAGCGGGTACAATGAGCAGTTCTTC
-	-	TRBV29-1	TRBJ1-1	CSAEEENTEAFF	TGCAGCGCCGAGGAAGAGAACACTGAAGCTTTCTTT
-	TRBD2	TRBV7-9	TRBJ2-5	CASSKRERDRTGETQYF	TGTGCCAGCAGCAAAAGGGAGCGGGACCGCACGGGAGAGACCCAGTACTTC
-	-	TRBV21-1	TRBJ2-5	CASSPGTGQEAQYF	TGTGCCAGCAGTCCCGGGACAGGGCAAGAGGCCCAGTACTTC
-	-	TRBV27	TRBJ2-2	CASSHSTGELFF	TGTGCCAGCAGTCATAGTACCGGGGAGCTGTTTTTT
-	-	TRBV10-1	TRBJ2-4	CASRAADRNRYF	TGCGCCAGCAGGGCGGCTGACCGTAACCGGTACTTC
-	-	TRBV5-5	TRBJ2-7	CASSGVRYEQYF	TGTGCCAGCAGCGGCGTGCGGTACGAGCAGTACTTC
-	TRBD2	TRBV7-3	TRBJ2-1	CASSSGTSGAEEQFF	TGTGCCAGCAGCTCCGGGACTAGCGGAGCGGAGGAGCAGTTCTTC
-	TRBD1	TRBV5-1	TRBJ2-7	CASSFTGTGVGEQYF	TGCGCCAGCAGCTTTACCGGGACAGGGGTTGGCGAGCAGTACTTC
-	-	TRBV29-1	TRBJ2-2	CSVAGHNTGELFF	TGCAGCGTTGCCGGACACAACACCGGGGAGCTGTTTTTT
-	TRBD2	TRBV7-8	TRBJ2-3	CASSGTSGSWGGTDTQYF	TGTGCCAGCAGTGGGACTAGCGGGAGTTGGGGGGGAACAGATACGCAGTATTTT
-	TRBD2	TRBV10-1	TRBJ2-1	CASSKTSDWDEQFF	TGCGCCAGCAGCAAGACTAGCGATTGGGATGAGCAGTTCTTC